These T cell receptor beta chains were read from a single sample in a study of beta chain features in type 1 diabetes. Clones were read by immunoSEQ multiplex PCR, and TCRdb kept only the in-frame ones, dropping some. This sample has hundreds of thousands of clones, with about 14% found just once. The sample taken for sequencing was naive CD4+ T cells from blood. All receptors derive from a man younger than 35 in good health. Each CDR3 is given with its conserved first and last residue. A D gene is named only where the DNA matches it firmly. Clone size appears in some rows only: once, few, many, or a class for an expanded clone.

>TRBJ2-7|TRBV6-1|.|.
TGTGCCAGCACCACTGAAGGCTACGAGCAGTACTTC
CASTTEGYEQYF
>TRBJ2-7|TRBV7-3|few|TRBD1
TGTGCCAGCAGCTTAAGCCCGACAGGGAGCGAGCAGTACTTC
CASSLSPTGSEQYF
>TRBJ2-5|TRBV19|few|.
TGTGCCAGTAACCGATGGCGGGGTGAGGAGACCCAGTACTTC
CASNRWRGEETQYF
>TRBJ1-1|TRBV30|.|TRBD1
TGTGCCTGGAGTGTACGGGGCAGGGGGGTGAACACTGAAGCTTTCTTT
CAWSVRGRGVNTEAFF
>TRBJ1-2|TRBV6-5|.|TRBD1
TGTGCCAGCCGCCGACAGGGTCAGGTTTATGGCTACACCTTC
CASRRQGQVYGYTF
>TRBJ2-5|TRBV28|few|TRBD1
TGTGCCAGCAGTTATTTTACAGGGGGCCCCCGCCAAGAGACCCAGTACTTC
CASSYFTGGPRQETQYF
>TRBJ2-1|TRBV7-3|.|.
TGTGCCAGCAGCGGGGACGTGGGCGGCGAGCAGTTCTTC
CASSGDVGGEQFF
>TRBJ2-5|TRBV5-1|.|TRBD1
TGCGCCAGCAGATCAGGGGGCGAGGTAGAGACCCAGTACTTC
CASRSGGEVETQYF
>TRBJ2-5|TRBV18|few|.
TGTGCCAGCTCACCGGACAGACTACAAGAGACCCAGTACTTC
CASSPDRLQETQYF
>TRBJ1-5|TRBV29-1|.|.
TGCAGCGTTGATGGGGGCCGAAATCAGCCCCAGCATTTT
CSVDGGRNQPQHF
>TRBJ1-1|TRBV14|few|.
TGTGCCAGCAGCCAAGTCCAGGGCCGAGATGAAGCTTTCTTT
CASSQVQGRDEAFF
>TRBJ2-6|TRBV6-5|few|.
TGTGCCAGCAGATATACTTCTGGGGCCAACGTCCTGACTTTC
CASRYTSGANVLTF
>TRBJ1-2|TRBV19|.|.
TGTGCCAGTAGTGCCGGCGTTAACTATGGCTACACCTTC
CASSAGVNYGYTF
>TRBJ1-2|TRBV14|few|TRBD1
TGTGCCAGCAGCCCAACCCGGGACAGAGTCGGCTACACCTTC
CASSPTRDRVGYTF
>TRBJ2-7|TRBV28|few|TRBD1
TGTGCCAGCAGGGCCCGGGACAGGGTTCTCTCCGAGCAGTACTTC
CASRARDRVLSEQYF
>TRBJ2-3|TRBV18|.|TRBD1
TGTGCCAGCTCCTCACAGGGGACAACGAGCACAGATACGCAGTATTTT
CASSSQGTTSTDTQYF
>TRBJ2-7|TRBV7-9|few|.
TGTGCCAGCAGCTTCAGGACCCAGGGGGGCTACGAGCAGTACTTC
CASSFRTQGGYEQYF
>TRBJ2-7|TRBV7-2|few|.
TGTGCCAGCAGCTTAGCGAGCCGGTACGAGCAGTACTTC
CASSLASRYEQYF
>TRBJ1-5|TRBV2|few|.
TGTGCCAGCAGTGTCCGGTCACTTAATCAGCCCCAGCATTTT
CASSVRSLNQPQHF
>TRBJ1-1|TRBV4-1|.|.
TGCGCCAGCAGCCAAATTATAACAGGAGAGATGAACACTGAAGCTTTCTTT
CASSQIITGEMNTEAFF
>TRBJ1-4|TRBV7-9|few|.
TGTGCCAGCAGCTTAGGGGGGAGCCGCACTAATGAAAAACTGTTTTTT
CASSLGGSRTNEKLFF
>TRBJ2-2|TRBV7-3|few|.
TGTGCCAGCAGCTCTTGGACCTCAAGGGGTCGGACCGGGGAGCTGTTTTTT
CASSSWTSRGRTGELFF
>TRBJ1-4|TRBV6-5|.|.
TGTGCCAGCAGACGGGACATCCAAGAAAAACTGTTTTTT
CASRRDIQEKLFF
>TRBJ2-5|TRBV7-6|.|.
TGTGCCAGCAGCGTAGGGGGGAGACAAGAGACCCAGTACTTC
CASSVGGRQETQYF
>TRBJ2-7|TRBV5-1|.|.
TGCGCCAGCAGCTTGTTTCCAGGGCACGACGAGCAGTACTTC
CASSLFPGHDEQYF
>TRBJ2-7|TRBV9|.|.
TGTGCCAGCAGCGTAGCTACCGCCGCAGCCTACGAGCAGTACTTC
CASSVATAAAYEQYF
>TRBJ1-2|TRBV28|.|.
TGTGCCAGCAGTTTAGCCAGATTTTATGGCTACACCTTC
CASSLARFYGYTF
>TRBJ2-3|TRBV18|few|TRBD1
TGTGCCAGCTCACCACGGACAGGGGCAGATACGCAGTATTTT
CASSPRTGADTQYF
>TRBJ1-1|TRBV28|few|.
TGTGCCAGCAGTTTTCCGGACAGAGACACTGAAGCTTTCTTT
CASSFPDRDTEAFF
>TRBJ2-2|TRBV25-1|few|.
TGTGCCAGCAGTGATACCGGAAAGGGATCCGCCGGGGAGCTGTTTTTT
CASSDTGKGSAGELFF
>TRBJ2-1|TRBV6-5|few|.
TGTGCCAGCAGACCTAATCTGCTTGGCAATGAGCAGTTCTTC
CASRPNLLGNEQFF
>TRBJ2-6|TRBV27|few|.
TGTGCCAGCAGCCTTCGCTCTGGGGCCAACGTCCTGACTTTC
CASSLRSGANVLTF
>TRBJ2-7|TRBV29-1|few|.
TGCAGCGTCGCCAGAAAGGGAAACGAGCAGTACTTC
CSVARKGNEQYF
>TRBJ2-3|TRBV27|.|.
TGTGCCAGCAGTTCCCGTACAGATACGCAGTATTTT
CASSSRTDTQYF
>TRBJ2-3|TRBV27|few|.
TGTGCCAGCAGTTTACGACAGGGAGGTACCCGCACAGATACGCAGTATTTT
CASSLRQGGTRTDTQYF
>TRBJ1-1|TRBV19|.|.
TGTGCCAGTAGTATACGGCTGGCGGTGAACACTGAAGCTTTCTTT
CASSIRLAVNTEAFF
>TRBJ2-3|TRBV9|few|TRBD2
TGTGCCAGCAGCGTAGCTCCAGCGGGGGATACGCAGTATTTT
CASSVAPAGDTQYF
>TRBJ2-7|TRBV6-5|.|.
TGTGCCAGCAGGGGGATAGCACAGTCCTCCTACGAGCAGTACTTC
CASRGIAQSSYEQYF
>TRBJ1-1|TRBV28|.|.
TGTGCCAGCAGTATGACAGGGAACACTGAAGCTTTCTTT
CASSMTGNTEAFF
>TRBJ2-1|TRBV6-6|.|TRBD1
TGTGCCAGCAGTGACAGGGGAAACAATGAGCAGTTCTTC
CASSDRGNNEQFF
>TRBJ1-4|TRBV7-9|few|.
TGTGCCAGCAGCGCCGGACAGCCTAATGAAAAACTGTTTTTT
CASSAGQPNEKLFF
>TRBJ2-1|TRBV28|few|.
TGTGCCAGCATCTCTAGAAGTGTCAATGAGCAGTTCTTC
CASISRSVNEQFF
>TRBJ1-2|TRBV7-2|few|.
TGTGCCAGCAGCTTAGCCACTGTTGGCTATGGCTACACCTTC
CASSLATVGYGYTF
>TRBJ1-1|TRBV6-1|.|.
TGTGCCAGCAGTGTGCCAGGAACCAAGACCTTCTTT
CASSVPGTKTFF
>TRBJ1-4|TRBV29-1|.|.
TGCAGCGTTGAAAGTCGGAAAAAACTGTTTTTT
CSVESRKKLFF
>TRBJ2-3|TRBV5-1|few|TRBD1
TGCGCCAGCAGCTCCGCCCGAAGCGGGACAGGGGTGAGCACAGATACGCAGTATTTT
CASSSARSGTGVSTDTQYF
>TRBJ2-7|TRBV29-1|few|.
TGCAGCACCCGCCCCCCGTACAGGTTAAGCTCCTACGAGCAGTACTTC
CSTRPPYRLSSYEQYF
>TRBJ2-7|TRBV2|few|.
TGTGCCAGCAGTGTAGCCAGGTCCTACGAGCAGTACTTC
CASSVARSYEQYF
>TRBJ2-3|TRBV5-1|few|.
TGCGCCAGCAGTTTCTTGGCAGATACGCAGTATTTT
CASSFLADTQYF
>TRBJ2-1|TRBV9|few|.
TGTGCCAGCAGCGTTGCTAGCAACAATGAGCAGTTCTTC
CASSVASNNEQFF
>TRBJ1-4|TRBV5-1|.|.
TGCGCCAGCAGCCGAGGGATGACTAATGAAAAACTGTTTTTT
CASSRGMTNEKLFF
>TRBJ2-7|TRBV18|few|TRBD2
TGTGCCAGCTCACCGCTAGCGGGAGGGTACGAGCAGTACTTC
CASSPLAGGYEQYF
>TRBJ1-2|TRBV6-5|.|TRBD1
TGTGCCAGCAGTTACGCCCCGGGACAGGGCTCCTCCTACACCTTC
CASSYAPGQGSSYTF
>TRBJ2-3|TRBV9|few|.
TGTGCCAGCAGCGCGTCCCGGGACTCTACGCAGTATTTT
CASSASRDSTQYF
>TRBJ1-1|TRBV19|.|.
TGTGCCAGTAGTATTGATAGGGGGGCTTTCTTT
CASSIDRGAFF